Shown below are 13 T cell receptor beta chains from a single sample sequenced in a study of beta chain features in type 1 diabetes. What was sequenced were expressed TCRB transcripts, since all of the isolated RNA had been reverse transcribed. Sequenced by immunoSEQ multiplex PCR; TCRdb stores in-frame clones only, minus some. The sample shows about 230,000 clones, around 10% of them seen only once. Sequenced sample: naive CD4+ T cells from blood. Source of these receptors: a woman between 18 and 29 years old in good health.

This clone occurred a few times. The chain has TRBV7-9 and TRBJ2-3, with a tentative D call TRBD1 (6 bases). Per the germline V gene, CDR1 is SEHNR and CDR2 is FQNEAQ (reference sequence). V was shortened by 1 base and J by 0 bases, with 20 bases between the two germline ends. The CDR3 is 19 residues long. DNA of the CDR3: TGTGCCAGCAGCTTAGTTTCCGGAGCAGGGGCCCTTAGCACAGATACGCAGTATTTT. It specifies CASSLVSGAGALSTDTQYF.

This chain joins TRBV6-5 and TRBJ2-3, with D perhaps TRBD2 (6 bases). The germline gives CDR1 MNHEY, CDR2 SVGAGI. The CDR3 runs to 14 residues. Trimming took off 6 bases at V and 2 bases at J, with 12 bases between the two ends. The CDR3 spells CASRPGGFTDTQYF. The CDR3, as DNA: TGTGCCAGCAGGCCCGGGGGTTTCACAGATACGCAGTATTTT.

In its sample, this clone was seen a few times. The V gene is TRBV7-3, the J gene TRBJ2-3; D possibly corresponds to TRBD2 (5 bases). Per the germline V gene, CDR1 is SGHTA and CDR2 is FQGTGA. The ends were cut back, 5 bases at V and 2 bases at J, with 20 bases in the middle. The CDR3 length is 17 residues. The CDR3, as DNA: TGTGCCAGCAGCCCTAAGGCGTTGGCGGGTCCCACAGATACGCAGTATTTT. It specifies CASSPKALAGPTDTQYF.

The V gene is TRBV7-8, the J gene TRBJ1-2; D may be TRBD1 (6 bases). This CDR3 comprises 17 residues. V was cut by 4 bases and J by 7 bases, with 25 bases left in between. Per germline, CDR1 SGHVS and CDR2 FQNEAQ. The CDR3 bases are TGTGCCAGCAGCTCATCGAACACAGGGAAGGGAATAGGTGGCTACACCTTC. It is translated as CASSSSNTGKGIGGYTF.

There are a few counts of this clone. J is TRBJ2-7 and V is TRBV19, with TRBD1 matching 8 bases. Germline assignment: CDR1 LNHDA and CDR2 SQIVND (reference sequence). The CDR3 runs 13 residues. Trimming at V came to 5 bases and at J to 2 bases, leaving 2 bases not matched to a gene. The chain's CDR3 is CASSVTGAYEQYF. CDR3 bases: TGTGCCAGTAGTGTGACAGGGGCCTACGAGCAGTACTTC.

This chain joins TRBV5-6 and TRBJ2-5; TRBD2 aligns across 8 bases. The junction had 15 bases not matched to a gene; V was cut back by 0 bases and J by 2 bases. CDR1 and CDR2 (germline): SGHDT, YYEEEE. The CDR3 totals 19 residues. The CDR3 region has the DNA TGTGCCAGCAGCTTGGAAGTCGGCGGGAGGTTAACTTTACAAGAGACCCAGTACTTC. Amino acids: CASSLEVGGRLTLQETQYF.

This clone turned up a few times. The chain combines TRBV7-9 with TRBJ2-7; 7 positions agree with TRBD1. CDR1 is SEHNR and CDR2 is FQNEAQ in the germline V gene (reference sequence). CDR3 length equals 15 residues. Germline trimming cut 5 bases from V and 0 bases from J; bases unmatched to any gene: 7. CDR3 residues: CASSPDRVGSYEQYF. CDR3 sequence (DNA): TGTGCCAGCAGCCCAGACAGGGTAGGCTCCTACGAGCAGTACTTC. Supplemented by reference TRBV7-9 and TRBJ2-7, the full variable domain reads DTGVSQNPRHKITKRGQNVTFRCDPISEHNRLYWYRQTLGQGPEFLTYFQNEAQLEKSRLLSDRFSAERPKGSFSTLEIQRTEQGDSAMYLCASSPDRVGSYEQYFGPGTRLTVT.

The chain employs TRBV29-1 and TRBJ2-2, with TRBD2 matching 12 bases. V shed 6 bases, J shed 0 bases, and the junction held 5 bases outside the gene matches. The CDR3 consists of 16 residues. Germline CDR1 is SQVTM and CDR2 is ANQGSEA. CDR3 coding DNA: TGCAGCGTGACTAGCGGGGGAGACACGAACACCGGGGAGCTGTTTTTT. It codes for CSVTSGGDTNTGELFF.

This clone was detected a few times. The chain has TRBV5-4 and TRBJ2-1; D is perhaps TRBD1 (5 bases). Trimming left V 2 bases short and J 1 base short, with 7 bases between. CDR3 size: 14 residues. The V gene's germline CDR1 is SGHNT and CDR2 YYREEE (reference sequence). CDR3 residues: CASSFDSSYNEQFF. The CDR3 nucleotides read TGTGCCAGCAGCTTCGACAGTTCCTACAATGAGCAGTTCTTC.

The sample holds a few counts of this clone. This chain links TRBV27 with TRBJ2-1, with 9 positions matching TRBD2. V was pared by 6 bases and J by 5 bases, with 8 bases of the junction left unmatched. Germline assignment: CDR1 MNHEY and CDR2 SMNVEV (reference sequence). The CDR3 runs to 15 residues. CDR3: CASRDSSGADNEQFF. The CDR3 nucleotides are TGTGCCAGCAGGGATTCTAGCGGGGCGGACAATGAGCAGTTCTTC.

This clone has only a few counts. The chain links TRBV14 to TRBJ2-3, with 12 nucleotides matching TRBD2. V shed 0 bases, J shed 3 bases, and the junction held 7 bases outside the gene matches. The CDR3 runs 18 residues. Germline V lookup: CDR1 SGHDN, CDR2 FVKESK. CDR3 DNA sequence: TGTGCCAGCAGCCAAGATCCGGTTGGACTAGCGGGAACAGATACGCAGTATTTT. Amino acids: CASSQDPVGLAGTDTQYF. The full variable domain, its missing parts supplied by reference TRBV14 and TRBJ2-3, is EAGVTQFPSHSVIEKGQTVTLRCDPISGHDNLYWYRRVMGKEIKFLLHFVKESKQDESGMPNNRFLAERTGGTYSTLKVQPAELEDSGVYFCASSQDPVGLAGTDTQYFGPGTRLTVL.

The V call is TRBV6-1, the J call TRBJ1-1, with D possibly being TRBD1 (5 bases). The germline CDR1 and CDR2 sequences are MNHNS and SASEGT. The ends were cut back, 6 bases at V and 4 bases at J, with 9 bases in the middle. The CDR3 totals 12 residues. The DNA for the CDR3 is TGTGCCAGCAGCCCAGGGTCCACTGAAGCTTTCTTT. It encodes CASSPGSTEAFF.

This clone was seen a handful of times. The rearrangement joins TRBV25-1 to TRBJ1-1; D not certain. The CDR3 runs 14 residues. Germline values: CDR1 MGHDK, CDR2 SYGVNS. Between the trimmed V and J ends, which lost 0 bases and 3 bases, there was a span of 8 bases. The CDR3, as DNA: TGTGCCAGCAGTGAATACTCGGGAGACACTGAAGCTTTCTTT. This codes for CASSEYSGDTEAFF.